This passage covers 9 T cell receptor beta chains from one sample sequenced in a study of T cells in Graves' hyperthyroidism and ophthalmopathy. There were TCR beta CDR3 regions amplified from RNA transcripts. A set of HTBI primers served as the primers for a first-round RT-PCR of the TCR CDR3. In TCRdb, the multiplex PCR reads were re-called with MiXCR into one record per CDR3 protein. This table has about 610,000 distinct CDR3 sequences, approximately 15% appearing once. Sequences were obtained from blood. The source of these receptors is a woman aged 35 to 49 with Graves' ophthalmopathy.

This clonotype was recorded at least ten times. The chain carries TRBV6-5 and TRBJ2-7; perhaps D is TRBD1 or TRBD2 (5 bases each). Trimming took 2 bases from V and 3 from J, leaving 11 bases between them. The CDR3 length is 14 residues. Germline CDR1 reads MNHEY; CDR2 reads SVGAGI. DNA of the CDR3: TGTGCCAGCAGTTACGCCGGGACGGGCTACGAGCAGTACTTC. The encoded protein is CASSYAGTGYEQYF.

In this sample, this clonotype turned up many times. The chain joins TRBV20-1 to TRBJ2-7, with D perhaps matching TRBD1 (5 bases). The CDR3 has 13 residues. Trimming removed 1 base at V and 1 base at J, with 8 bases between. The germline gives CDR1 DFQATT, CDR2 SNEGSKA (reference sequence). The CDR3 here is CSARGSGSYEQYF. The DNA of the CDR3 is TGCAGTGCTAGAGGGTCAGGGTCCTACGAGCAGTACTTC.

This clonotype was detected many times. The chain joins TRBV20-1 to TRBJ1-2; D is undetermined. CDR1 is DFQATT and CDR2 is SNEGSKA in the germline V gene (reference sequence). CDR3 length: 14 amino acids. Between the trimmed V and J ends, which lost 2 bases and 2 bases, there was a span of 12 bases. The CDR3 is CSARRNIANYGYTF. CDR3 DNA: TGCAGTGCTAGAAGAAACATCGCAAACTATGGCTACACCTTC.

This clonotype was counted many times. The chain employs TRBV7-2 and TRBJ2-5; D is ambiguous. V lost 5 bases and J 4 bases, leaving 11 bases between the germline ends. The CDR3 has 13 residues. Germline loops: CDR1 SGHTA, CDR2 FQGNSA. CDR3 nucleotides: TGTGCCAGCAGCCCCTGGAATAGAGAGACCCAGTACTTC. It is translated as CASSPWNRETQYF.

This clonotype was counted at least ten times. The chain has TRBV24-1 and TRBJ2-7, with TRBD1 matching 10 bases. Germline V gene data show CDR1 as KGHDR and CDR2 as SFDVKD. This CDR3 is built from 16 residues. V was clipped by 3 bases and J by 3 bases; unmatched bases: 7. In nucleotides, the CDR3 is TGTGCCACCAGTGATCGAGGGACAGGGGTCTGCTACGAGCAGTACTTC. Protein sequence: CATSDRGTGVCYEQYF.

This clonotype was counted many times. In nucleotides, the CDR3 is TGTGCCAGCAGTGAATATTTGGGGGCTATCGGGGAGCTGTTTTTT. It translates to CASSEYLGAIGELFF. The chain combines TRBV25-1 with TRBJ2-2; TRBD1 is a possible D gene (6 bases). The CDR3 consists of 15 residues. CDR1 and CDR2 (germline): MGHDK, SYGVNS. The germline V and J ends were trimmed by 0 bases and 7 bases, with 12 bases remaining between them.

This clonotype was seen only a few times. The chain employs TRBV12-3 or TRBV12-4 and TRBJ2-6; D remains unclear. This CDR3 comprises 15 residues. Deletions cut 3 bases from V and 0 bases from J, with 6 bases between. CDR3 bases: TGTGCCAGCAGTTTCGTAGGCTCTGGGGCCAACGTCCTGACTTTC. This translates into CASSFVGSGANVLTF.

The V gene is TRBV9, the J gene TRBJ1-2, with TRBD1 as a possible D gene (5 bases). The CDR3 loop spans 15 amino acids. Germline CDR1 is SGDLS and CDR2 is YYNGEE. Trimming left V 0 bases short and J 7 bases short, with 16 bases between. The CDR3 here is CASSVEVGPIGGYTF. DNA of the CDR3: TGTGCCAGCAGCGTAGAGGTGGGGCCGATTGGTGGCTACACCTTC. Supplemented by reference TRBV9 and TRBJ1-2, the full variable domain reads DSGVTQTPKHLITATGQRVTLRCSPRSGDLSVYWYQQSLDQGLQFLIQYYNGEERAKGNILERFSAQQFPDLHSELNLSSLELGDSALYFCASSVEVGPIGGYTFGSGTRLTVV.

The chain joins TRBV6-2 or TRBV6-3 to TRBJ2-4; no reliable D call. The CDR3 is made up of 14 amino acids. The germline gives CDR1 MNHEY, CDR2 SVGEGT. Between the trimmed V and J ends, which lost 5 bases and 3 bases, there was a span of 11 bases. DNA of the CDR3: TGTGCCAGCAGTCCTGACCGCAACAAAAACATTCAGTACTTC. It yields the protein CASSPDRNKNIQYF.